This TCR beta chain was captured in a study of siplizumab effects on memory and regulatory T cells. Whole-study results and caveats: Few alloreactive clones mapped to unstimulated subsets. Among sequences traceable to unstimulated CD4+ memory cells, alloreactive ones were significantly reduced by siplizumab. Naive T cells were seemingly more diverse than memory cells, and major contributions to the alloresponse seemed to be made by them.

Note on this clone: What it recognizes is unknown.

In each sample, approximately 100,000 TCR templates were assayed. The assay was immunoSEQ multiplex PCR, and TCRdb's table has in-frame clones only and misses some. The table lists approximately 75,000 clones, roughly 93% of them singletons. The germline gives CDR1 MNHEY, CDR2 SVGAGI. Trimming stripped 6 bases from V and 4 bases from J, with 11 bases between. The CDR3 loop spans 13 amino acids. Sequences were obtained from CD8+ T cells sorted from blood. This sequence joins TRBV6-5 and TRBJ2-3; D is possibly TRBD1 or TRBD2 (6 bases each). The receptor was isolated from a human donor in good health. The CDR3: CASRGGIADTQYF. The CDR3 DNA reads as TGTGCCAGCAGAGGGGGGATCGCAGATACGCAGTATTTT.